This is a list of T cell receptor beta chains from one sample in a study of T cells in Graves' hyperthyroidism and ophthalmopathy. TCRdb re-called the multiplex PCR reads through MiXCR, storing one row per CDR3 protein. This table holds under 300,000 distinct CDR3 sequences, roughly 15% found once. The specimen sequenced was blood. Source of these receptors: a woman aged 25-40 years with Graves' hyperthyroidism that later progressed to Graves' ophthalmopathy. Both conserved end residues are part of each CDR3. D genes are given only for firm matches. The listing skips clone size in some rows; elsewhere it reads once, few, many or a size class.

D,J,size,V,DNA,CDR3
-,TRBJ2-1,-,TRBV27,TGTGCCAGCAGTTCCTGGGACATCTGGGCGGGCAATGAGCAGTTCTTC,CASSSWDIWAGNEQFF
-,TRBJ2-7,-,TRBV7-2,TGTGCCAGTAACCAGCCCGGACGGGGGTCCTACGAGCAGTACTTC,CASNQPGRGSYEQYF
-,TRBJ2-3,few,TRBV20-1,TGCAGTCCTCAGGACTGGACGAGCACAGATACGCAGTATTTT,CSPQDWTSTDTQYF
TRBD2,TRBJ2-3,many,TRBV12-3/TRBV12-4,TGTGCCAGCTCGGGACTAGACACAGATACGCAGTATTTT,CASSGLDTDTQYF
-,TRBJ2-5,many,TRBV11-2,TGTGCCAGCGGGTCCCGGGAAGAGACCCAGTACTTC,CASGSREETQYF
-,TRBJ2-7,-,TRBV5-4,TGTGCCAGCAGCGGCCCCCTGGGGGGCGCCGACGAGCAGTACTTC,CASSGPLGGADEQYF
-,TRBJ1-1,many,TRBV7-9,TGTGCCAGCAGCTACTTAACTGAAGCTTTCTTT,CASSYLTEAFF
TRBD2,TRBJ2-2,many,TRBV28,TGTGCCAGCAGGGGAAAGCGGGAGGACACCGGGGAGCTGTTTTTT,CASRGKREDTGELFF
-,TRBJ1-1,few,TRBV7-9,TGTGCCAGCAGCTTAGCGCTCCAGGGGATGAACACTGAAGCTTTCTTT,CASSLALQGMNTEAFF
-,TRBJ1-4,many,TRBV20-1,TGCAGTGCTAGTATGGGGCAGGGGAATGAAAAACTGTTTTTT,CSASMGQGNEKLFF
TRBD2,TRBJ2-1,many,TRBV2,TGTGCCAGCAGCTCCTCTCAGTCTAGCGGGTTGGGGGGCTACAATGAGCAGTTCTTC,CASSSSQSSGLGGYNEQFF
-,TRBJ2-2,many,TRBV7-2,TGTGCCAGCAGCCGTTACAGGGTCACGAACACCGGGGAGCTGTTTTTT,CASSRYRVTNTGELFF
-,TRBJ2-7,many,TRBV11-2,TGTGCCAGCAGCTTAGCTTCGTCCTCGGGGCAGTACTTC,CASSLASSSGQYF
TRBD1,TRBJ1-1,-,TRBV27,TGTGCCAGCAGTTTCTCGGACAGGGGGGCAGAAGCTTTCTTT,CASSFSDRGAEAFF
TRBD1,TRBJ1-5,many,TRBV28,TGTGCCAGCGGGTTACAGGGGCGCAGGAATCAGCCCCAGCATTTT,CASGLQGRRNQPQHF
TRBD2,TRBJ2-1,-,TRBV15,TGTGCCACCAGCGGTGGACTAGCGGGAGACTTTTCCTACAATGAGCAGTTCTTC,CATSGGLAGDFSYNEQFF
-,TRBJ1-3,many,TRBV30,TGTGCCTGGAACAGGGACCGCTCTGGAAACACCATATATTTT,CAWNRDRSGNTIYF
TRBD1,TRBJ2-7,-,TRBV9,TGTGCCAGCAGCGGCCGGGACAGCGCCGAGCAGTACTTC,CASSGRDSAEQYF
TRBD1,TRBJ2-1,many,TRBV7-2,TGTGCCAGCAGCTCGCGACAGGGTCCGAATGAGCAGTTCTTC,CASSSRQGPNEQFF
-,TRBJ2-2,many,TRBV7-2,TGTGCCAGCAGCTCGGTCCCGACGGGGGAGCTGTTTTTT,CASSSVPTGELFF
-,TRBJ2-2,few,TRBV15,TGTGCCACCAGCGTGGGGAACACCGGGGAGCTGTTTTTT,CATSVGNTGELFF
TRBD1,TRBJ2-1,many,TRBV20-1,TGCAGTGCTAGAGACACAGGGGCTCTTTGGGATGAGCAGTTCTTC,CSARDTGALWDEQFF
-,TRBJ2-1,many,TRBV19,TGTGCCAGTAGTATCCTCCCCACGGGCAATGAGCAGTTCTTC,CASSILPTGNEQFF
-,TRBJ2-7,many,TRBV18,TGTGCCAGCTCACCAAAGGGCTCCCACGAGCAGTACTTC,CASSPKGSHEQYF
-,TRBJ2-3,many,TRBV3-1,TGTGCCAGCAGCCAAGTCACCCGTGGGGATACGCAGTATTTT,CASSQVTRGDTQYF
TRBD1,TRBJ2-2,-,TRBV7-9,TGTGCCAGCAGCTCGGACAGGGGGCGAAACACCGGGGAGCTGTTTTTT,CASSSDRGRNTGELFF
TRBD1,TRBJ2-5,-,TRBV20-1,TGCAGTGCTCTAGATAGGACAGGGAAAGAGACCCAGTACTTC,CSALDRTGKETQYF
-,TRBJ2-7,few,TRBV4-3,TGCGCCAGCAGCCCTGACATCAAATTTTACGAGCAGTACTTC,CASSPDIKFYEQYF
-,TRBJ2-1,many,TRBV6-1,TGTGCCAGCAGTGGTGGGTCCGCGGGCGGGGATGAGCAGTTCTTC,CASSGGSAGGDEQFF
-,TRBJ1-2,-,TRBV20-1,TGCAGTGAGCGCAGGGGTGCCTATGGCTACACCTTC,CSERRGAYGYTF
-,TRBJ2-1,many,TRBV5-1,TGCGCCAGCAGCTTGATGTCCTACAATGAGCAGTTCTTC,CASSLMSYNEQFF
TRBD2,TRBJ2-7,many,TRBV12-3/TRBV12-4,TGTGCCAGCAGACCACAACGGCGGGAGGAGCAGTACTTC,CASRPQRREEQYF
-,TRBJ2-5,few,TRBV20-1,TGCAGTGCTTACTCACCAACTCGAGACAGAAACCAAGAGACCCAGTACTTC,CSAYSPTRDRNQETQYF
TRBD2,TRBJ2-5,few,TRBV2,TGTGCCAGCGAGCGGGGTCAAGAGACCCAGTACTTC,CASERGQETQYF
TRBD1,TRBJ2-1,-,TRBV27,TGTGCCAGCGCCCCCCGGGACAGGCCTTACAATGAGCAGTTCTTC,CASAPRDRPYNEQFF
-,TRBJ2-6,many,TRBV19,TGTGCCAGTAGTGACCACGGCAGTGGGGCCAACGTCCTGACTTTC,CASSDHGSGANVLTF
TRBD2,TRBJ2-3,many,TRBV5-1,TGCGCCAGCAGCTTGGATACTAGCGGGAGTGTGTCAGATACGCAGTATTTT,CASSLDTSGSVSDTQYF
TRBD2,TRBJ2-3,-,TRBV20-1,TGCAGTGCTAGATCCGGGACTAGCGGGATTTCGTCAGATACGCAGTATTTT,CSARSGTSGISSDTQYF
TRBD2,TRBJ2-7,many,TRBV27,TGTGCCAGCAGCTATTTAGCGGGAGGTCTGCGGTACGAGCAGTACTTC,CASSYLAGGLRYEQYF
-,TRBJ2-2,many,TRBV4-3,TGCGCCAGCAGCCAAGACCTCGGCGGCACCGGGGAGCTGTTTTTT,CASSQDLGGTGELFF
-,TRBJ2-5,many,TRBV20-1,TGCAGTGCTACCCTGGACAGTCCGGAGACCCAGTACTTC,CSATLDSPETQYF
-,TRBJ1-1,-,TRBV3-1,TGTGCCAGCAGCCAAGGACGACCCACTGAAGCTTTCTTT,CASSQGRPTEAFF
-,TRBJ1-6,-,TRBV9,TGTGCCAGCAGCCCTACAGATCTGGGTATCGGGAATTCACCCCCCCACTTT,CASSPTDLGIGNSPPHF
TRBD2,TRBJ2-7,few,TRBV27,TGTGCCAGCAGTTTCTATAGCGGGCCCTCCTACGAGCAGTACTTC,CASSFYSGPSYEQYF
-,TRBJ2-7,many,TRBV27,TGTGCCAGCAGTGCGGGGACCACCTACGAGCAGTACTTC,CASSAGTTYEQYF
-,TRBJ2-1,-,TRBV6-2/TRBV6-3,TGTGCCAGCACTCACAGGCTTTCTATATCCGGCTCCTACAATGAGCAGTTCTTC,CASTHRLSISGSYNEQFF
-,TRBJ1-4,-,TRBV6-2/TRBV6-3,TGTGCCAGCAGCCCCGGTGAAAGTGAAAAACTGTTTTTT,CASSPGESEKLFF
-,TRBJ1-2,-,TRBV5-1,TGCGCCAGCAGCTCCGAGCGGGGTCGGGTCTATGGCTACACCTTC,CASSSERGRVYGYTF
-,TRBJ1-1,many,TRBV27,TGTGCCAGTGTTGGCTCGGGGACTGAAGCTTTCTTT,CASVGSGTEAFF
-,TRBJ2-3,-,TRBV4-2,TGTGCCAGCAGCCAAGGCGCTGACACTCTCGGGACGCAGTATTTT,CASSQGADTLGTQYF
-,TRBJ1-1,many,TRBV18,TGTGCCAGCTCACCAAGTCGGGGAACTGAAGCTTTCTTT,CASSPSRGTEAFF